This entry features one TCR beta chain sequence. The antigen is undetermined. The sample belongs to a study of shared clonotypes between healthy human individuals. This table comes from immunoSEQ multiplex PCR, and its TCRdb copy is limited to in-frame clones, with some not included. The sample includes about 2 million clones, around 95% of them seen just once. Germline V CDR1 and CDR2: SGDLS, YYNGEE. V lost 2 bases, J lost 4 bases, and 10 bases lay in between. The CDR3 runs to 14 residues. Study-wide results and limits: Non-shared clonotypes showed lower generation probabilities than clonotypes common to all four donors.

The chain couples TRBV9 to TRBJ2-1, with D possibly TRBD2 on 5 matching bases. The source material was naive CD4+ T cells sorted from blood. Subset reported: CD45RA+ positively selected. The TCR comes from a man younger than 35 in good health. CDR3 nucleotide sequence: TGTGCCAGCAGCGTTAATGGACTGTACAATGAGCAGTTCTTC. It codes for CASSVNGLYNEQFF.